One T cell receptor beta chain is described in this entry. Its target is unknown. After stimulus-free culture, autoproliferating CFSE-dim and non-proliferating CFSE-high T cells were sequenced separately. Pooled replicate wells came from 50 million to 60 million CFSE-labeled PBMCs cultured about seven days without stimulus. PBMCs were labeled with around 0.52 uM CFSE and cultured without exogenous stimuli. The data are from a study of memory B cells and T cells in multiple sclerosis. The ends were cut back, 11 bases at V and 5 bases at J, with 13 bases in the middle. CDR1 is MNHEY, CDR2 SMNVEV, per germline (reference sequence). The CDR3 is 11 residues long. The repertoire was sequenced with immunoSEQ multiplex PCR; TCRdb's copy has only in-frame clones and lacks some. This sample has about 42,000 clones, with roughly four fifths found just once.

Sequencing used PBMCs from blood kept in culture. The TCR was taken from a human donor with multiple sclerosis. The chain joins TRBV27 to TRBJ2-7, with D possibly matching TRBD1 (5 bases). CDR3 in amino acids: CASFQGHEQYF. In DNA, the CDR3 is TGTGCCTCTTTCCAGGGTCACGAGCAGTACTTC.